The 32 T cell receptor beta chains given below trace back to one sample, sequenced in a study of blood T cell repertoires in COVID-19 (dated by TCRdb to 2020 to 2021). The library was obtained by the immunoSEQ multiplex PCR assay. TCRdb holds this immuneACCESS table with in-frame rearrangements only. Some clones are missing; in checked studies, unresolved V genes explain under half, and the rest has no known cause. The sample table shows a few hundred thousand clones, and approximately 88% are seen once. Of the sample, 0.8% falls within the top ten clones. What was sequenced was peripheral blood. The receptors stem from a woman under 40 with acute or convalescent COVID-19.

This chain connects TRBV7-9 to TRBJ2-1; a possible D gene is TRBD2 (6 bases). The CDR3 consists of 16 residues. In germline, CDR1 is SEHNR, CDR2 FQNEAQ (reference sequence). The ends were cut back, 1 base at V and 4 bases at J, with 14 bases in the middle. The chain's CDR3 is CASSLVPGTLYNEQFF. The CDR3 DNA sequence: TGTGCCAGCAGCTTAGTGCCCGGGACTTTATACAATGAGCAGTTCTTC.

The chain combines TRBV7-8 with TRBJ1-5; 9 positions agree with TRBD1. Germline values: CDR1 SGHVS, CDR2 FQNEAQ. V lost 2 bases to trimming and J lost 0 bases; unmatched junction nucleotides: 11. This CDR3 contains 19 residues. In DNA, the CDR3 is TGTGCCAGCAGCTTAAAGGTTGGGACAGGGACTTATAGCAATCAGCCCCAGCATTTT. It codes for CASSLKVGTGTYSNQPQHF.

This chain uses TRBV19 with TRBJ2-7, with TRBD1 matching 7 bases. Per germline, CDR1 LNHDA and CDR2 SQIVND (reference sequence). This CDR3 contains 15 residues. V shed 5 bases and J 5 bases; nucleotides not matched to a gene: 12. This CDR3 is CASSYAGRGYHEQYF. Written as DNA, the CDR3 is TGTGCCAGTAGTTATGCTGGCAGGGGGTACCACGAGCAGTACTTC.

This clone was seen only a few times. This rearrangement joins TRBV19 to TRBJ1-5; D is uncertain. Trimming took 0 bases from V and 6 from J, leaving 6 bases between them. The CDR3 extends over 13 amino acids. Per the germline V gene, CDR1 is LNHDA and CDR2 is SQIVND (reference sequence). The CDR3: CASSIDLAQPQHF. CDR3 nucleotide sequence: TGTGCCAGTAGTATAGATCTAGCTCAGCCCCAGCATTTT. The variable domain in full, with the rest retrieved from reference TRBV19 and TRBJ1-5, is DGGITQSPKYLFRKEGQNVTLSCEQNLNHDAMYWYRQDPGQGLRLIYYSQIVNDFQKGDIAEGYSVSREKKESFPLTVTSAQKNPTAFYLCASSIDLAQPQHFGDGTRLSIL.

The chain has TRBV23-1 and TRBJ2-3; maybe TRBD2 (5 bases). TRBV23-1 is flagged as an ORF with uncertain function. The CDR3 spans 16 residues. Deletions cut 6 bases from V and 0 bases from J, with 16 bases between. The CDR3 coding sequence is TGCGCCAGCAGCCGGGCGAGGGAAATTAGCACAGATACGCAGTATTTT. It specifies CASSRAREISTDTQYF.

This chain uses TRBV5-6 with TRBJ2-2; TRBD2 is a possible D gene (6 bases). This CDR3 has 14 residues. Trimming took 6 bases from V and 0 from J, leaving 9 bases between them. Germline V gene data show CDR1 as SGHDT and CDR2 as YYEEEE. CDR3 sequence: CASTIAANTGELFF. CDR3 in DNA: TGTGCCAGCACCATAGCGGCGAACACCGGGGAGCTGTTTTTT.

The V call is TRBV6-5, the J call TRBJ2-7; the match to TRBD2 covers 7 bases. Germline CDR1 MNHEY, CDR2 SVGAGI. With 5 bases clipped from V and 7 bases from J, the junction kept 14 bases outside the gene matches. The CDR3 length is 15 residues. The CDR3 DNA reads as TGTGCCAGCAGTCCCCTGGGGGGGTCCCCCGGGGAGCAGTACTTC. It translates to CASSPLGGSPGEQYF.

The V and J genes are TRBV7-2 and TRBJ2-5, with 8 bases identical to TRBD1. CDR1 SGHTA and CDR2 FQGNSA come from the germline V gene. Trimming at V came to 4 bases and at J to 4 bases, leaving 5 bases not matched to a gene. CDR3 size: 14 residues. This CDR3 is CASSSDRGRETQYF. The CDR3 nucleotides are TGTGCCAGCAGCTCCGACAGGGGTAGAGAGACCCAGTACTTC.

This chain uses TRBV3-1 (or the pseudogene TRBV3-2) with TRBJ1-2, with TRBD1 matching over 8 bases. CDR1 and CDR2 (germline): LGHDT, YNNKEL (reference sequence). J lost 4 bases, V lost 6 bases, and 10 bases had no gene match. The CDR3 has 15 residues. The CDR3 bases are TGTGCCAGCAGACCCCGGACAGGGCTTTTCTATGGCTACACCTTC. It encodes CASRPRTGLFYGYTF.

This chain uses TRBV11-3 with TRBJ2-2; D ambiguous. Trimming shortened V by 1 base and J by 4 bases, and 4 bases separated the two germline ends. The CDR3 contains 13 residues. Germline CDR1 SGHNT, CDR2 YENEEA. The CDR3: CASSLALTGELFF. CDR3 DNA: TGTGCCAGCAGCTTAGCACTCACCGGGGAGCTGTTTTTT.

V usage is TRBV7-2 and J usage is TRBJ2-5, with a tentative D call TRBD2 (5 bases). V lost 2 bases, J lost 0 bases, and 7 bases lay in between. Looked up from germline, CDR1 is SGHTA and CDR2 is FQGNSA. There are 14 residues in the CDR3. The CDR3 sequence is CASSLPGNQETQYF. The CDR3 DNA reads TGTGCCAGCAGCTTACCCGGGAACCAAGAGACCCAGTACTTC.

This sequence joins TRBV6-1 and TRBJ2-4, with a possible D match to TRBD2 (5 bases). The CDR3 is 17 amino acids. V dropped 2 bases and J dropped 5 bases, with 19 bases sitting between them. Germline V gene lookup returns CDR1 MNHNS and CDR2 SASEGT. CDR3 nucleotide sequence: TGTGCCAGCAGTGAATATCAAGAGGGATTGGGCCAAAACATTCAGTACTTC. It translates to CASSEYQEGLGQNIQYF.

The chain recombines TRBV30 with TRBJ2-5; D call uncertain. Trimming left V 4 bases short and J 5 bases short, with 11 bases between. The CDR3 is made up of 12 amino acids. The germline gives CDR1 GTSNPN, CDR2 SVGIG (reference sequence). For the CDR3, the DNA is TGTGCCTGGAACGTTGGCTTGGAGACCCAGTACTTC. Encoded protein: CAWNVGLETQYF.

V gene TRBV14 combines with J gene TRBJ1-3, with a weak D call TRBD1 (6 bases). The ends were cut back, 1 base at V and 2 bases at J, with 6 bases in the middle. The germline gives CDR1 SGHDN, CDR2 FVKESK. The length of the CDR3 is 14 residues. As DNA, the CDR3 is TGTGCCAGCAGCCAAGCAGGGGCTGGAAACACCATATATTTT. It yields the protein CASSQAGAGNTIYF.

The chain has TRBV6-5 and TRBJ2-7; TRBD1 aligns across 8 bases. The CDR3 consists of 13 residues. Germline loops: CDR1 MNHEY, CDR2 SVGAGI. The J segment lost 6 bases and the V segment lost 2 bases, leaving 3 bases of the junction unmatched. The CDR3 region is CASSYRTGSEQYF. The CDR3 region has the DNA TGTGCCAGCAGTTACAGGACAGGGAGCGAGCAGTACTTC.

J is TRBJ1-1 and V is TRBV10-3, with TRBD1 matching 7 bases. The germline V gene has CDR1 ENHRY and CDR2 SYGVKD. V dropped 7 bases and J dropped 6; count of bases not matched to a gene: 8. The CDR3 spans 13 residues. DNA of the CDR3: TGTGCCATCACCAGACAGGGTACCGCTGAAGCTTTCTTT. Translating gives CAITRQGTAEAFF.

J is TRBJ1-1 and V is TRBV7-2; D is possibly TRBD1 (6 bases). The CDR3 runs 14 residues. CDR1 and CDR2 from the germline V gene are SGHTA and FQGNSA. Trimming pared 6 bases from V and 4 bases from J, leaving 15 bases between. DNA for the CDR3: TGTGCCAGCAGAAACAGGGTTGCCGCCACTGAAGCTTTCTTT. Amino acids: CASRNRVAATEAFF.

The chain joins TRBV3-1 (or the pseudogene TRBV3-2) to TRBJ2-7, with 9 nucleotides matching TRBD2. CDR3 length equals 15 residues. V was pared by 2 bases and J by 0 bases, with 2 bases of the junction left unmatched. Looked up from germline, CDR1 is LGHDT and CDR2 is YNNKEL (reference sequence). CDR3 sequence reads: CASSQSSGSSYEQYF. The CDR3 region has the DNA TGTGCCAGCAGCCAAAGTAGCGGGAGCTCCTACGAGCAGTACTTC.

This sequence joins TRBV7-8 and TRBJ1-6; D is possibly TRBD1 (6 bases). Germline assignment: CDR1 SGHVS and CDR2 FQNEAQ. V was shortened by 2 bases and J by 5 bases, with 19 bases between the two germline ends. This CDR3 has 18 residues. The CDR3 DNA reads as TGTGCCAGCAGCTTATTGGTTGGCAGGGGTCCAAATAATTCACCCCTCCACTTT. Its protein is CASSLLVGRGPNNSPLHF. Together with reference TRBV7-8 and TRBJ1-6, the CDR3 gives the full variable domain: GAGVSQSPRYKVAKRGQDVALRCDPISGHVSLFWYQQALGQGPEFLTYFQNEAQLDKSGLPSDRFFAERPEGSVSTLKIQRTQQEDSAVYLCASSLLVGRGPNNSPLHFGNGTRLTVT.

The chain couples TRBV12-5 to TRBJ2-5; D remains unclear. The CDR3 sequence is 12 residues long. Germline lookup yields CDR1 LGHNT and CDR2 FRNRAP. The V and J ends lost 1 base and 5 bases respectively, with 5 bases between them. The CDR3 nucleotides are TGTGCTAGTGGTTTGGGTCGTGAGACCCAGTACTTC. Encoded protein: CASGLGRETQYF.

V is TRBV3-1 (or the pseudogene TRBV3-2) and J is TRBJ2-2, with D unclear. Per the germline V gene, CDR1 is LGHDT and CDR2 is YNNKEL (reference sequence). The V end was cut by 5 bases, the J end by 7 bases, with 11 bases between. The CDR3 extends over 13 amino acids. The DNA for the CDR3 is TGTGCCAGCAGCTCCCAGGTTGTCGGGGAGCTGTTTTTT. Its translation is CASSSQVVGELFF.

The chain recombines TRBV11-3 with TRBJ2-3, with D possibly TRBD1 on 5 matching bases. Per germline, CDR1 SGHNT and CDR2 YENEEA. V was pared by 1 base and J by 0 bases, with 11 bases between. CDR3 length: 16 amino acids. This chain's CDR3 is CASSLGQQLSTDTQYF. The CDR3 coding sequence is TGTGCCAGCAGCTTAGGACAGCAACTTAGCACAGATACGCAGTATTTT.

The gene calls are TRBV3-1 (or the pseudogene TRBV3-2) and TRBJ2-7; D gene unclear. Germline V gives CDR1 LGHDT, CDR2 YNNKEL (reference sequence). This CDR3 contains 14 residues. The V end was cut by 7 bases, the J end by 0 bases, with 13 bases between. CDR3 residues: CASTPSPGSYEQYF. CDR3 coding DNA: TGTGCCAGCACCCCAAGTCCAGGCTCCTACGAGCAGTACTTC.

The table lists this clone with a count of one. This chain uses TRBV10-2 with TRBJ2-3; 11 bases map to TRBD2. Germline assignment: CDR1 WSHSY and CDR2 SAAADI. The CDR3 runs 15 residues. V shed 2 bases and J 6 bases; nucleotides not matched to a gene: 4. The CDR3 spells CASSEPTSGTDTQYF. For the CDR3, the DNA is TGCGCCAGCAGTGAGCCGACTAGCGGGACGGATACGCAGTATTTT.

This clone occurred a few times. This CDR3 reads CASSDGTSGSEQFF. For the CDR3, the DNA is TGCGCCAGCAGTGATGGGACTAGCGGGAGCGAGCAGTTCTTC. The chain uses TRBV10-2 and TRBJ2-1; 14 nucleotides agree with TRBD2. Germline trimming cut 3 bases from V and 10 bases from J; bases unmatched to any gene: 2. There are 14 residues in the CDR3. Germline V gene data show CDR1 as WSHSY and CDR2 as SAAADI.

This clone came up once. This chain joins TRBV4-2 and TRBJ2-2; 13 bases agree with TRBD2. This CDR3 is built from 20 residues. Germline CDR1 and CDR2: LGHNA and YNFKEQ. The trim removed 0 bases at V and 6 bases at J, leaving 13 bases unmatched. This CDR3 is CASSQDLGLAGVGRAGELFF. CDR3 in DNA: TGTGCCAGCAGCCAAGATCTCGGACTAGCGGGAGTCGGTAGAGCCGGGGAGCTGTTTTTT.

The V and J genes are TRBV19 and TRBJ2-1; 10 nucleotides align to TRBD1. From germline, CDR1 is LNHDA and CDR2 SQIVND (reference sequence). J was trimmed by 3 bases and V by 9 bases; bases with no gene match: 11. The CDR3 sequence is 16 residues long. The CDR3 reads CASVSIGTGDYNEQFF. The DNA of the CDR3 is TGTGCCAGCGTTTCGATCGGGACAGGGGACTACAATGAGCAGTTCTTC.

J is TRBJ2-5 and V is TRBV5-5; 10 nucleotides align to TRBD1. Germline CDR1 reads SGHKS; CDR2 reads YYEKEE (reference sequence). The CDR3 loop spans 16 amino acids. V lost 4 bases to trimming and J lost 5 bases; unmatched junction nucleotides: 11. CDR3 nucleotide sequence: TGTGCCAGCAGCGCCGGGACAGGGGTTAAGCGGGAGACCCAGTACTTC. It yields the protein CASSAGTGVKRETQYF.

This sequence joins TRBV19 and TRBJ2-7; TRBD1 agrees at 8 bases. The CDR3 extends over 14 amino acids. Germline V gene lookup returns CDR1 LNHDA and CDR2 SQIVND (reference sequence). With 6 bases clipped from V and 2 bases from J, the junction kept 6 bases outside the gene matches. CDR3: CASRGTGAPYEQYF. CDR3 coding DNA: TGTGCCAGTAGGGGGACAGGAGCCCCCTACGAGCAGTACTTC.

CDR3 region: CASSLVGAETLAKNIQYF. CDR3 DNA: TGCGCCAGCAGCTTGGTGGGGGCCGAAACCCTAGCCAAAAACATTCAGTACTTC. This rearrangement joins TRBV5-1 to TRBJ2-4, with D perhaps TRBD1 (6 bases). V gave up 0 bases and J gave up 0 bases, with 16 bases separating them. The CDR3 loop spans 18 amino acids. Looked up from germline, CDR1 is SGHRS and CDR2 is YFSETQ.

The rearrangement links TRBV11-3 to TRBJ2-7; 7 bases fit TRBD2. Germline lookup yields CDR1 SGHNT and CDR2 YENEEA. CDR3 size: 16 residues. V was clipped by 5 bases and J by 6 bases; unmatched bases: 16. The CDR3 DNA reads TGTGCCAGCAGCCTCTGGAGTGGCCAGGGAGGGCGCGAGCAGTACTTC. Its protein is CASSLWSGQGGREQYF.

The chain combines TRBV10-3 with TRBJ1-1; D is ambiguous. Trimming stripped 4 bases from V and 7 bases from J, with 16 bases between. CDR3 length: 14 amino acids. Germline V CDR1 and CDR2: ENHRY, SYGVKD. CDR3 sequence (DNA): TGTGCCATCAGTGCAGCCAGGAGGGCTTTTGAAGCTTTCTTT. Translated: CAISAARRAFEAFF.